Below, 31 T cell receptor beta chains from the same sample are listed, as sequenced in a study of siplizumab effects on memory and regulatory T cells. Using immunoSEQ multiplex PCR, the repertoire was profiled, and TCRdb retains in-frame clones only, with some absent. The sample holds 50,000 or so clones; roughly nine tenths are singletons and the top ten take 0.3% to 0.35%. Sequences were obtained from naive CD8+ T cells sorted from blood. These receptor sequences come from a human donor in good health.

The chain combines TRBV6-5 with TRBJ2-7; 11 bases are shared with TRBD2. The CDR3 has 15 residues. The germline gives CDR1 MNHEY, CDR2 SVGAGI. J gave up 3 bases and V 6 bases, and 7 bases lay outside the gene matches. The CDR3 nucleotides read TGTGCCAGCAGAACTAGCGGGGGTCGCGTCTACGAGCAGTACTTC. Residues: CASRTSGGRVYEQYF.

The rearrangement joins TRBV19 to TRBJ1-6; a weak D match, TRBD1 (5 bases). The CDR3 length is 15 residues. V dropped 2 bases and J dropped 8 bases, with 13 bases sitting between them. Germline CDR1 is LNHDA and CDR2 is SQIVND (reference sequence). CDR3 DNA: TGTGCCAGTAGTATAATGGGGACCGAGTATTCACCCCTCCACTTT. Its protein is CASSIMGTEYSPLHF.

The gene calls are TRBV15 and TRBJ2-5; no clear D. Germline-derived CDR1 and CDR2 are LNHNV and YYDKDF (reference sequence). The CDR3 contains 15 residues. The germline V and J ends were trimmed by 0 bases and 4 bases, with 12 bases remaining between them. The CDR3 here is CATSRESVSGETQYF. The CDR3 DNA follows: TGTGCCACCAGCAGAGAATCAGTATCAGGAGAGACCCAGTACTTC.

The CDR3 DNA sequence: TGTGCCAGCAGTTTTTCCGGGTTCGGAAACACCATATATTTT. Encoded protein: CASSFSGFGNTIYF. This chain joins TRBV27 and TRBJ1-3; D is uncertain. The CDR3 extends over 14 amino acids. The V and J ends lost 3 bases and 4 bases respectively, with 10 bases between them. CDR1 MNHEY and CDR2 SMNVEV come from the germline V gene (reference sequence).

The genes are TRBV6-5 and TRBJ2-3; D not certain. CDR3 length: 14 residues. With 0 bases removed from V and 4 bases from J, the gap between germline ends came to 8 bases. CDR1 and CDR2 from the germline V gene are MNHEY and SVGAGI. The CDR3 bases are TGTGCCAGCAGTTACTCAGCGAACCCAGATACGCAGTATTTT. It encodes CASSYSANPDTQYF.

The chain joins TRBV27 to TRBJ2-7, with D maybe TRBD2 (6 bases). This CDR3 is 15 amino acids long. Germline V gene lookup returns CDR1 MNHEY and CDR2 SMNVEV (reference sequence). Trimming cost V 7 bases and J 0 bases, with 16 bases left between them. The CDR3 DNA sequence: TGTGCCAGCACCCAGGAGGGGTTCTACTCCTACGAGCAGTACTTC. Its translation is CASTQEGFYSYEQYF.

The J gene is TRBJ2-7, the V gene TRBV27; TRBD1 or TRBD2 may be the D gene (6 bases each). Germline assignment: CDR1 MNHEY and CDR2 SMNVEV (reference sequence). V lost 3 bases, J lost 5 bases, and 14 bases lay in between. The CDR3 is 14 residues long. The DNA of the CDR3 is TGTGCCAGCAGTTTCACCGGGGGCGGCCACGAGCAGTACTTC. Translated: CASSFTGGGHEQYF.

The rearrangement joins TRBV6-4 to TRBJ1-1; possibly TRBD1 for D (5 bases). This CDR3 has 14 amino acids. Germline V gives CDR1 MRHNA, CDR2 SNTAGT. Trimming pared 2 bases from V and 5 bases from J, leaving 12 bases between. CDR3 residues: CASSDRIGATEAFF. DNA for the CDR3: TGTGCCAGCAGTGACCGGATAGGGGCAACTGAAGCTTTCTTT.

This chain links TRBV9 with TRBJ2-5; TRBD2 is a possible D gene (5 bases). V was shortened by 4 bases and J by 5 bases, with 12 bases between the two germline ends. Per the germline V gene, CDR1 is SGDLS and CDR2 is YYNGEE. This CDR3 has 13 amino acids. The CDR3, as DNA: TGTGCCAGCAGCCCGGACTCTCCCGAGACCCAGTACTTC. Translating it yields CASSPDSPETQYF.

V gene TRBV14 combines with J gene TRBJ2-1, with 8 bases aligning to TRBD1. This CDR3 region has 14 residues. Germline CDR1 and CDR2: SGHDN and FVKESK. The trim removed 5 bases at V and 3 bases at J, leaving 3 bases unmatched. CDR3 protein: CASSSQGVYNEQFF. The CDR3, as DNA: TGTGCCAGCAGCTCACAGGGGGTCTACAATGAGCAGTTCTTC.

The rearrangement uses TRBV4-2 and TRBJ2-7, with D possibly matching TRBD1 (5 bases). Between the trimmed V and J ends, which lost 0 bases and 3 bases, there was a span of 15 bases. CDR1 is LGHNA, CDR2 YNFKEQ, per germline. The CDR3 loop spans 16 amino acids. The CDR3 nucleotides read TGTGCCAGCAGCCAAGAACGTTCGGGTGACAGCTACGAGCAGTACTTC. It yields the protein CASSQERSGDSYEQYF.

The V gene is TRBV7-9, the J gene TRBJ2-1; 12 nucleotides align to TRBD1. The trim removed 5 bases at V and 8 bases at J, leaving 7 bases unmatched. The germline V gene has CDR1 SEHNR and CDR2 FQNEAQ (reference sequence). The CDR3 loop spans 15 amino acids. The CDR3 loop reads CASSLFGTGGDEQFF. CDR3 nucleotides: TGTGCCAGCAGCCTCTTTGGGACAGGGGGCGATGAGCAGTTCTTC.

The chain carries TRBV5-4 and TRBJ2-2; D gene unclear. The germline V gene encodes CDR1 SGHNT and CDR2 YYREEE (reference sequence). This CDR3 has 15 residues. Trimming removed 0 bases from V and 8 bases from J, with 14 bases in between. Written as DNA, the CDR3 is TGTGCCAGCAGCTTGGATACCGGATCTGGGGGGGAGCTGTTTTTT. As protein: CASSLDTGSGGELFF.

This chain uses TRBV10-1 with TRBJ2-7, with D unclear. The length of the CDR3 is 12 residues. V dropped 5 bases and J dropped 6 bases, with 11 bases sitting between them. CDR1 WNHNN and CDR2 SYGVQD come from the germline V gene (reference sequence). The CDR3 DNA is TGCGCCAGCAGTCGAGGACGAGGCGAGCAGTACTTC. This gives the protein CASSRGRGEQYF.

The gene calls are TRBV5-8 and TRBJ1-2; D call uncertain. CDR1 is SGHTS, CDR2 YDEGEE, per germline. The ends were cut back, 0 bases at V and 5 bases at J, with 11 bases in the middle. The CDR3 runs to 14 residues. CDR3 bases: TGTGCCAGCAGCTTGGTTGGGTGGGGATATGGCTACACCTTC. Translation: CASSLVGWGYGYTF.

The count of this clone is one. V gene TRBV11-2 combines with J gene TRBJ2-2; 7 bases fit TRBD2. V lost 3 bases and J lost 7; bases outside the gene matches: 5. This CDR3 comprises 14 residues. From germline, CDR1 is SGHAT and CDR2 FQNNGV. This chain's CDR3 is CASSFWREFGELFF. The CDR3 bases are TGTGCCAGCAGCTTTTGGCGGGAGTTCGGGGAGCTGTTTTTT.

The chain is built from TRBV27 and TRBJ1-1; D gene unclear. This CDR3 comprises 13 residues. The germline V and J ends were trimmed by 0 bases and 4 bases, with 6 bases remaining between them. Per the germline V gene, CDR1 is MNHEY and CDR2 is SMNVEV (reference sequence). Written as DNA, the CDR3 is TGTGCCAGCAGTTTATCAGGAATCACTGAAGCTTTCTTT. Its protein product is CASSLSGITEAFF.

The chain recombines TRBV6-5 with TRBJ2-5; a weak D match, TRBD1 (6 bases). This CDR3 is built from 15 residues. Trimming took off 0 bases at V and 3 bases at J, with 11 bases between the two ends. Germline-derived CDR1 and CDR2 are MNHEY and SVGAGI. The CDR3: CASSYSLDSKETQYF. The CDR3 DNA reads as TGTGCCAGCAGTTACTCTCTGGACAGTAAAGAGACCCAGTACTTC.

CDR3 sequence reads: CASSFGQGASEQYF. The CDR3 coding sequence is TGTGCCAGCAGCTTTGGACAGGGGGCGAGCGAGCAGTACTTC. The V call is TRBV5-5, the J call TRBJ2-7, with 11 bases lining up with TRBD1. Germline CDR1 is SGHKS and CDR2 is YYEKEE (reference sequence). The CDR3 consists of 14 residues. The V segment lost 2 bases and the J segment 6 bases; nucleotides outside the gene matches: 4.

The J gene is TRBJ2-2, the V gene TRBV28, with D tentatively TRBD2 (6 bases). Germline loops: CDR1 MDHEN, CDR2 SYDVKM. The CDR3 covers 15 residues. The V gene lost 4 bases and the J gene lost 7 bases, with 16 bases spanning the gap. CDR3 nucleotides: TGTGCCAGCAGTTCCCTCTCTTCCGGGGGCGGGGAGCTGTTTTTT. Encoded protein: CASSSLSSGGGELFF.

The chain has TRBV18 and TRBJ1-5, with 12 bases identical to TRBD1. J was trimmed by 6 bases and V by 2 bases; bases with no gene match: 2. Germline V gives CDR1 KGHSH, CDR2 LQKENI. This CDR3 region has 15 residues. The chain's CDR3 is CASSPEGQGAQPQHF. The DNA of the CDR3 is TGTGCCAGCTCACCAGAGGGACAGGGGGCTCAGCCCCAGCATTTT.

The rearrangement links TRBV2 to TRBJ1-1; 7 nucleotides match TRBD1. V trimming: 4 bases; J trimming: 5 bases; junction bases outside the gene matches: 10. Germline values: CDR1 SNHLY, CDR2 FYNNEI. The CDR3 spans 15 residues. CDR3 sequence (DNA): TGTGCCAGCAGTGTAAGACAGGGTTGGGGGACTGAAGCTTTCTTT. This codes for CASSVRQGWGTEAFF.

This clone has a single count. The DNA of the CDR3 is TGTGCCAGCAGCTCTGGGGTGGCCCGGTATGAGCAGTTCTTC. Translation gives CASSSGVARYEQFF. This chain joins TRBV5-4 and TRBJ2-1; unclear D gene. The V end lost 3 bases, the J end lost 8 bases, and 15 bases lay between the germline ends. Germline V lookup: CDR1 SGHNT, CDR2 YYREEE (reference sequence). The CDR3 runs 14 residues. Full variable domain (missing parts from reference TRBV5-4 and TRBJ2-1): ETGVTQSPTHLIKTRGQQVTLRCSSQSGHNTVSWYQQALGQGPQFIFQYYREEENGRGNFPPRFSGLQFPNYSSELNVNALELDDSALYLCASSSGVARYEQFFGPGTRLTVL.

This chain uses TRBV7-8 with TRBJ1-1; the D is unclear. Between the trimmed V and J ends, which lost 1 base and 1 base, there was a span of 10 bases. Germline CDR1 reads SGHVS; CDR2 reads FQNEAQ. This CDR3 region has 15 residues. The CDR3 spells CASSLGFAGNTEAFF. The CDR3 DNA follows: TGTGCCAGCAGCTTAGGGTTCGCAGGGAACACTGAAGCTTTCTTT.

CDR3 region: CATSSSGQSQETQYF. The CDR3 coding sequence is TGTGCCACCAGCAGCTCGGGACAGTCACAAGAGACCCAGTACTTC. The chain employs TRBV15 and TRBJ2-5, with 7 positions matching TRBD1. Germline trimming cut 3 bases from V and 2 bases from J; bases unmatched to any gene: 6. The CDR3 totals 15 residues. CDR1 and CDR2 from the germline V gene are LNHNV and YYDKDF (reference sequence).

This clone occurred once. This chain connects TRBV7-9 to TRBJ2-7; 12 nucleotides match TRBD1. The CDR3 consists of 16 residues. J gave up 4 bases and V 3 bases, and 7 bases lay outside the gene matches. Germline V gene lookup returns CDR1 SEHNR and CDR2 FQNEAQ (reference sequence). The CDR3 coding sequence is TGTGCCAGCAGCTTCTTATTGGGACAGGGGGCGTACGAGCAGTACTTC. It codes for CASSFLLGQGAYEQYF.

J is TRBJ2-2 and V is TRBV4-1, with D perhaps matching TRBD2 (5 bases). Germline CDR1 and CDR2: MGHRA and YSYEKL. Trimming shortened V by 2 bases and J by 3 bases, and 16 bases separated the two germline ends. The CDR3 runs to 17 residues. The DNA for the CDR3 is TGCGCCAGCAGCCAACCCAAAGTAGGACTTGACACCGGGGAGCTGTTTTTT. This encodes CASSQPKVGLDTGELFF.

Here the CDR3 reads CASSEFTSYEQYF. In nucleotides, the CDR3 is TGTGCCAGCAGTGAATTTACATCCTACGAGCAGTACTTC. The rearrangement joins TRBV2 to TRBJ2-7; D unclear. This CDR3 region has 13 residues. The V gene's germline CDR1 is SNHLY and CDR2 FYNNEI. With 2 bases removed from V and 1 base from J, the gap between germline ends came to 6 bases.

CDR3 DNA sequence: TGTGCCAGCAGCTTCGGGACAGGGCCTTCACCCCTCCACTTT. It is translated as CASSFGTGPSPLHF. V is TRBV5-5 and J is TRBJ1-6; 9 bases line up with TRBD1. Germline V gene sequence: CDR1 SGHKS, CDR2 YYEKEE (reference sequence). The CDR3 sequence is 14 residues long. The V segment lost 2 bases and the J segment 9 bases; nucleotides outside the gene matches: 3.

The chain has TRBV11-3 and TRBJ2-6; the match to TRBD1 covers 7 bases. CDR1 is SGHNT, CDR2 YENEEA, per germline. V lost 4 bases and J lost 0; bases outside the gene matches: 6. This CDR3 region has 17 residues. In DNA form, the CDR3 reads TGTGCCAGCAGCTCCACCGGGACAGTCTCTGGGGCCAACGTCCTGACTTTC. Its translation: CASSSTGTVSGANVLTF.

This chain links TRBV6-5 with TRBJ1-1; 7 bases line up with TRBD1. Germline V gives CDR1 MNHEY, CDR2 SVGAGI. The CDR3 loop spans 16 amino acids. Trimming took 0 bases from V and 4 from J; bases not matched to a gene: 8. The CDR3 DNA follows: TGTGCCAGCAGTTACTCGGAACAGGGGATGGGCACTGAAGCTTTCTTT. This translates into CASSYSEQGMGTEAFF.